This T cell receptor beta chain emerged from a study of a mutant IDH1 vaccine in newly diagnosed glioma. Noted time point: week 35, safety follow-up. Every single dose of the vaccine, 300 ug of mutant IDH1 20-mer peptide, came with topical imiquimod. Points on this clone: Its antigen is not known.

Measured with immunoSEQ multiplex PCR; TCRdb has only the in-frame clones, and not every one. Among 55,000 to 65,000 clones listed, approximately 81% were seen once. The CDR3 has 20 residues. Per germline, CDR1 LGHNT and CDR2 FRNRAP. V dropped 5 bases and J dropped 4; count of bases not matched to a gene: 18. This chain joins TRBV12-5 and TRBJ2-2; TRBD2 matches at 11 bases. The sample in question was PBMCs, obtained from a glioma patient whose treatment included an IDH1 peptide vaccine. The TCR comes from a man younger than 40 with glioma. The CDR3: CASGPPLNSGGAGGTGELFF. Written as DNA, the CDR3 is TGTGCTAGTGGTCCGCCCCTTAATAGCGGGGGGGCCGGAGGCACCGGGGAGCTGTTTTTT.